This is a list of T cell receptor beta chains from one sample in a study of cytomegalovirus exposure and HLA in healthy donors. Repertoires were generated with immunoSEQ multiplex PCR, while TCRdb's copy carries only in-frame clones and drops some. Of roughly 100,000 clones listed, about 15% were seen once; the top ten hold over 0.65%. The sample was PBMCs. The receptors were sampled from a female donor in good health and CMV-seronegative. CDR3s include the opening cysteine and the closing phenylalanine or tryptophan. Fields, in order: D gene, clone size, J gene, V gene, CDR3 protein, CDR3 DNA. The D gene is left open where the match is weak. Clone size is shown for a subset of rows, as once, few, many or a class of expanded clone.

D: .
size: few
J: TRBJ2-5
V: TRBV9
CDR3: CASSVEVAGETQYF
DNA: TGTGCCAGCAGCGTAGAGGTGGCCGGGGAGACCCAGTACTTC

D: .
size: .
J: TRBJ1-5
V: TRBV19
CDR3: CASSITQASYSNQPQHF
DNA: TGTGCCAGTAGTATAACCCAGGCCTCTTATAGCAATCAGCCCCAGCATTTT

D: TRBD1
size: few
J: TRBJ1-1
V: TRBV2
CDR3: CASTRQGAAGTEAFF
DNA: TGTGCCAGCACCCGACAGGGAGCCGCTGGCACTGAAGCTTTCTTT

D: .
size: .
J: TRBJ1-1
V: TRBV7-9
CDR3: CASSLGTTAEAFF
DNA: TGTGCCAGCAGCTTAGGAACCACAGCTGAAGCTTTCTTT

D: TRBD2
size: .
J: TRBJ2-1
V: TRBV15
CDR3: CATSRDLLAGRNNEQFF
DNA: TGTGCCACCAGCAGAGATTTGCTAGCGGGGCGGAACAATGAGCAGTTCTTC

D: .
size: few
J: TRBJ1-1
V: TRBV5-1
CDR3: CASRSRTGYGTEAFF
DNA: TGCGCCAGCAGGTCGCGAACAGGATACGGCACTGAAGCTTTCTTT

D: TRBD2
size: .
J: TRBJ2-5
V: TRBV4-1
CDR3: CASSQVQLAGAQETQYF
DNA: TGCGCCAGCAGCCAAGTTCAACTAGCGGGAGCCCAAGAGACCCAGTACTTC

D: TRBD1
size: .
J: TRBJ1-6
V: TRBV15
CDR3: CATSRAWTGPLDSPLHF
DNA: TGTGCCACCAGCAGAGCTTGGACAGGGCCATTGGATTCACCCCTCCACTTT

D: .
size: .
J: TRBJ1-6
V: TRBV30
CDR3: CARNTPNSPLHF
DNA: TGTGCCAGAAACACACCGAATTCACCCCTCCACTTT

D: TRBD2
size: .
J: TRBJ2-7
V: TRBV13
CDR3: CASSGRGGLSEQYF
DNA: TGTGCCAGCAGCGGGCGGGGGGGCCTGAGCGAGCAGTACTTC

D: TRBD1
size: .
J: TRBJ1-5
V: TRBV28
CDR3: CASSPQTGEHQPQHF
DNA: TGTGCCAGCAGTCCTCAGACAGGGGAGCATCAGCCCCAGCATTTT

D: .
size: few
J: TRBJ2-1
V: TRBV29-1
CDR3: CSVGWGPNEQFF
DNA: TGCAGCGTGGGGTGGGGGCCGAATGAGCAGTTCTTC

D: TRBD1
size: .
J: TRBJ2-2
V: TRBV9
CDR3: CASSVEGQGVAGELFF
DNA: TGTGCCAGCAGCGTGGAGGGACAGGGTGTGGCCGGGGAGCTGTTTTTT

D: TRBD1
size: few
J: TRBJ2-3
V: TRBV29-1
CDR3: CSVRGDRGGTDTQYF
DNA: TGCAGCGTTCGTGGGGACAGGGGGGGGACAGATACGCAGTATTTT

D: TRBD2
size: .
J: TRBJ2-7
V: TRBV30
CDR3: CAWKREGFYEQYF
DNA: TGTGCCTGGAAGCGGGAGGGCTTCTACGAGCAGTACTTC

D: TRBD1
size: few
J: TRBJ1-2
V: TRBV7-2
CDR3: CASRRTGGPRYGYTF
DNA: TGTGCCAGCAGACGGACAGGGGGCCCTCGCTATGGCTACACCTTC

D: TRBD1
size: few
J: TRBJ1-2
V: TRBV2
CDR3: CASTTDRGGGYTF
DNA: TGTGCCAGCACCACGGACAGGGGGGGTGGCTACACCTTC

D: TRBD1
size: .
J: TRBJ2-4
V: TRBV29-1
CDR3: CSVGTGGPKNIQYF
DNA: TGCAGCGTTGGGACAGGGGGTCCCAAAAACATTCAGTACTTC

D: .
size: few
J: TRBJ1-2
V: TRBV28
CDR3: CASSSPGLGYYGYTF
DNA: TGTGCCAGCAGTTCGCCCGGTCTAGGCTACTATGGCTACACCTTC

D: TRBD1
size: .
J: TRBJ1-2
V: TRBV6-1
CDR3: CASSERGDRGVRTF
DNA: TGTGCCAGCAGTGAAAGGGGGGACAGGGGAGTTCGGACCTTC

D: TRBD2
size: few
J: TRBJ2-5
V: TRBV7-9
CDR3: CASSLGTVAGGLSGTQYF
DNA: TGTGCCAGCAGCTTAGGAACCGTCGCGGGGGGCCTATCGGGGACCCAGTACTTC

D: .
size: .
J: TRBJ1-1
V: TRBV6-1
CDR3: CASRQGQTPNTEAFF
DNA: TGTGCCAGCAGACAAGGACAGACGCCGAACACTGAAGCTTTCTTT

D: TRBD1
size: few
J: TRBJ1-6
V: TRBV6-1
CDR3: CASSASAASRTGDNSPLHF
DNA: TGTGCCAGCAGTGCCAGTGCCGCCTCAAGAACAGGGGATAATTCACCCCTCCACTTT

D: TRBD1
size: .
J: TRBJ1-5
V: TRBV27
CDR3: CASSSAGTGGNQPQHF
DNA: TGTGCCAGCAGCTCGGCCGGGACAGGCGGCAATCAGCCCCAGCATTTT

D: .
size: .
J: TRBJ1-2
V: TRBV14
CDR3: CASSRDTNYGYTF
DNA: TGTGCCAGCAGCCGGGACACCAACTATGGCTACACCTTC

D: TRBD2
size: .
J: TRBJ2-3
V: TRBV7-3
CDR3: CASSLTPGGAGEWDTQYF
DNA: TGTGCCAGCAGCTTAACCCCTGGTGGAGCGGGAGAATGGGATACGCAGTATTTT

D: .
size: few
J: TRBJ1-2
V: TRBV18
CDR3: CASSPPENYGYTF
DNA: TGTGCCAGCTCACCACCGGAGAACTATGGCTACACCTTC

D: TRBD2
size: .
J: TRBJ2-2
V: TRBV11-3
CDR3: CASSLVGTSGNANTGELFF
DNA: TGTGCCAGCAGCTTAGTTGGGACTAGCGGGAACGCGAACACCGGGGAGCTGTTTTTT

D: .
size: few
J: TRBJ2-1
V: TRBV4-3
CDR3: CASSQDTFSLPQNNEQFF
DNA: TGCGCCAGCAGCCAAGATACGTTCAGTTTGCCCCAAAACAATGAGCAGTTCTTC

D: .
size: .
J: TRBJ2-7
V: TRBV6-5
CDR3: CASRAGPYEQYF
DNA: TGTGCCAGCAGGGCAGGGCCCTACGAGCAGTACTTC

D: .
size: few
J: TRBJ2-7
V: TRBV14
CDR3: CASSQVLLPYEQYF
DNA: TGTGCCAGCAGCCAAGTCCTACTTCCCTACGAGCAGTACTTC

D: .
size: .
J: TRBJ2-5
V: TRBV6-5
CDR3: CASSSPREDQYF
DNA: TGTGCCAGCAGTTCTCCCCGCGAGGACCAGTACTTC

D: TRBD2
size: .
J: TRBJ2-3
V: TRBV5-1
CDR3: CASSFGTSGGTDTQYF
DNA: TGCGCCAGCAGTTTCGGGACTAGCGGGGGCACAGATACGCAGTATTTT

D: TRBD2
size: .
J: TRBJ2-3
V: TRBV19
CDR3: CASSIGRGGGGTDTQYF
DNA: TGTGCCAGTAGTATTGGCCGGGGGGGCGGCGGCACAGATACGCAGTATTTT

D: .
size: once
J: TRBJ2-3
V: TRBV2
CDR3: CASSMGTRTDTQYF
DNA: TGTGCCAGCAGTATGGGGACTCGCACAGATACGCAGTATTTT

D: .
size: .
J: TRBJ2-3
V: TRBV5-8
CDR3: CASSSSPASTDTQYF
DNA: TGTGCCAGCAGCTCTAGCCCTGCTAGCACAGATACGCAGTATTTT

D: .
size: .
J: TRBJ2-5
V: TRBV2
CDR3: CASRQDQETQYF
DNA: TGTGCCAGCAGGCAGGACCAAGAGACCCAGTACTTC

D: .
size: .
J: TRBJ2-4
V: TRBV5-1
CDR3: CASSSLNSAKNIQYF
DNA: TGCGCCAGCAGCTCACTAAATTCAGCCAAAAACATTCAGTACTTC

D: .
size: .
J: TRBJ2-3
V: TRBV7-2
CDR3: CASSYRGIGGRDTQYF
DNA: TGTGCCAGCAGCTACCGGGGCATAGGGGGAAGGGATACGCAGTATTTT

D: .
size: few
J: TRBJ1-5
V: TRBV4-1
CDR3: CASSQDGWGVSNQPQHF
DNA: TGCGCCAGCAGCCAAGATGGTTGGGGAGTTAGCAATCAGCCCCAGCATTTT

D: TRBD1
size: few
J: TRBJ1-2
V: TRBV29-1
CDR3: CSAQTGHYGYTF
DNA: TGCAGCGCCCAGACAGGGCACTATGGCTACACCTTC

D: TRBD1
size: few
J: TRBJ2-7
V: TRBV25-1
CDR3: CASGDRSYEQYF
DNA: TGTGCCAGCGGGGACAGATCCTACGAGCAGTACTTC

D: .
size: .
J: TRBJ1-1
V: TRBV5-6
CDR3: CASSLAREKAFF
DNA: TGTGCCAGCAGCTTGGCCCGAGAGAAAGCTTTCTTT

D: .
size: few
J: TRBJ2-5
V: TRBV28
CDR3: CASRPRYGPSQETQYF
DNA: TGTGCCAGCAGACCCAGGTATGGGCCATCCCAAGAGACCCAGTACTTC

D: .
size: .
J: TRBJ1-1
V: TRBV18
CDR3: CASSPGAYMNTEAFF
DNA: TGTGCCAGCTCACCTGGGGCTTACATGAACACTGAAGCTTTCTTT

D: TRBD1
size: few
J: TRBJ1-5
V: TRBV6-4
CDR3: CASSIRQGDQPQHF
DNA: TGTGCCAGCAGCATTAGACAGGGAGATCAGCCCCAGCATTTT

D: .
size: few
J: TRBJ1-4
V: TRBV4-1
CDR3: CASSQDEGDATNEKLFF
DNA: TGCGCCAGCAGCCAAGATGAGGGGGACGCGACTAATGAAAAACTGTTTTTT

D: TRBD2
size: few
J: TRBJ2-1
V: TRBV18
CDR3: CASSPPVLASGGTRDEQFF
DNA: TGTGCCAGCTCACCACCGGTATTGGCCAGCGGGGGGACGAGGGATGAGCAGTTCTTC

D: TRBD2
size: few
J: TRBJ2-3
V: TRBV6-1
CDR3: CASSELGGGFF
DNA: TGTGCCAGCAGTGAATTGGGGGGGGGTTTTTTT